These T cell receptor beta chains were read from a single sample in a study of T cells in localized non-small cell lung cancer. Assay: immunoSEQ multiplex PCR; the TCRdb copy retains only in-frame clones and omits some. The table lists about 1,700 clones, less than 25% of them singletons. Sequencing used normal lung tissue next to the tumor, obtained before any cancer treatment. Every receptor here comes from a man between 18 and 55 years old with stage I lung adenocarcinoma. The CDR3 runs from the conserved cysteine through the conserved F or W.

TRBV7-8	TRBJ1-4	CASSESFNEKLFF
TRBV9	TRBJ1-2	CASSVGGKVGGYTF
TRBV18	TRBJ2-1	CASSPRDRGLMSYNEQFF
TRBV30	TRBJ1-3	CAWSRDRASGNTIYF
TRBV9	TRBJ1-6	CASSYRDTLYNSPLHF
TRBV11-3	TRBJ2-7	CASSSGLSANEQYF
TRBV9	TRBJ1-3	CASSEGTGNSGNTIYF
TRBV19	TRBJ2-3	CASRGRGTSTDTQYF
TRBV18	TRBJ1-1	CASSPPTNTEAFF
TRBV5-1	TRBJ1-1	CASSLDGMNTEAFF
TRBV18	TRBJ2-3	CASSLRSGQGESRDTQYF
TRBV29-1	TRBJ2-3	CSVDGSSDTQYF
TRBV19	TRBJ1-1	CASSKGPFTTEAFF
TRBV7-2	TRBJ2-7	CASSLYRLAGTDSYEQYF
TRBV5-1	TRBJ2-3	CASSLSDSTDTQYF
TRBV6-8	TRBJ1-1	CASSVAENTEAFF
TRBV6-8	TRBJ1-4	CASSEGRSEGEKLFF
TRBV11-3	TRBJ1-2	CASSPAAARYGYTF
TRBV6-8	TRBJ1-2	CASRAGENYGYTF
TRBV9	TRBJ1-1	CASSEGLGTEAFF